The 28 T cell receptor beta chains in this list originate from one sample, sequenced in a study of blood T cell repertoires in COVID-19. Generated by immunoSEQ multiplex PCR, the TCRdb table keeps only in-frame clones and is missing some. The table shows 300,000 to 400,000 clones, with over 75% occurring only once. Material for sequencing was PBMCs or T cells enriched from blood (not recorded which). These receptors were obtained from a woman aged 25 to 39 who had recovered from COVID-19.

The rearrangement links TRBV6-2 or TRBV6-3 to TRBJ2-7; D may be TRBD1 (6 bases). Germline lookup yields CDR1 MNHEY and CDR2 SVGEGT. This CDR3 contains 15 residues. Trimming pared 5 bases from V and 2 bases from J, leaving 16 bases between. The CDR3 DNA reads as TGTGCCAGCAGTACTTTAAACAGGGCAGCCTACGAGCAGTACTTC. This translates into CASSTLNRAAYEQYF.

The chain recombines TRBV30 with TRBJ1-1; D gene unclear. Germline values: CDR1 GTSNPN, CDR2 SVGIG (reference sequence). The CDR3 contains 13 residues. V lost 3 bases to trimming and J lost 3 bases, with 11 bases between them. The chain's CDR3 is CAWRGGWDTEAFF. The CDR3 DNA follows: TGTGCCTGGAGGGGAGGGTGGGACACTGAAGCTTTCTTT.

The V gene is TRBV19, the J gene TRBJ1-5; D unresolved. The CDR3 sequence is 15 residues long. Germline CDR1 and CDR2: LNHDA and SQIVND (reference sequence). Trimming left V 1 base short and J 1 base short, with 8 bases between. CDR3 amino acids: CASSIGATSNQPQHF. CDR3 DNA: TGTGCCAGTAGTATAGGGGCAACAAGCAATCAGCCCCAGCATTTT.

V gene TRBV5-1 combines with J gene TRBJ2-7; 8 nucleotides align to TRBD1. There are 13 residues in the CDR3. Germline V lookup: CDR1 SGHRS, CDR2 YFSETQ. Trimming cost V 5 bases and J 4 bases; bases outside gene matches: 5. CDR3 DNA sequence: TGCGCCAGCAGTTTCAGGGGGCTTTACGAGCAGTACTTC. Its translation is CASSFRGLYEQYF.

The chain has TRBV18 and TRBJ1-1, with D tentatively TRBD1 (6 bases). The CDR3 covers 15 residues. The germline gives CDR1 KGHSH, CDR2 LQKENI. V lost 1 base and J lost 7, with 16 bases in between. CDR3 sequence: CASSPLPAGAGEAFF. The CDR3 bases are TGTGCCAGCTCACCACTCCCCGCAGGGGCAGGTGAAGCTTTCTTT. The full variable domain, in which reference TRBV18 and TRBJ1-1 provide the parts outside the CDR3, is NAGVMQNPRHLVRRRGQEARLRCSPMKGHSHVYWYRQLPEEGLKFMVYLQKENIIDESGMPKERFSAEFPKEGPSILRIQQVVRGDSAAYFCASSPLPAGAGEAFFGQGTRLTVV.

A remark on this clone: Other DNA sequences in this sample translate to the same CDR3. The rearrangement uses TRBV6-5 and TRBJ1-5, with 7 nucleotides matching TRBD1. Germline-derived CDR1 and CDR2 are MNHEY and SVGAGI. The ends lost 5 bases at V and 1 base at J; junction bases unmatched: 5. The CDR3 covers 15 residues. CDR3: CASSPNRGSNQPQHF. CDR3 DNA sequence: TGTGCCAGCAGTCCGAACAGGGGCAGCAATCAGCCCCAGCATTTT.

Here the CDR3 reads CASSPRGVPFGELFF. The CDR3 DNA reads TGTGCCAGCAGCCCCCGGGGGGTCCCCTTCGGGGAGCTGTTTTTT. The chain couples TRBV7-2 to TRBJ2-2, with 7 bases identical to TRBD2. The CDR3 has 15 residues. V dropped 5 bases and J dropped 7; count of bases not matched to a gene: 10. Germline assignment: CDR1 SGHTA and CDR2 FQGNSA. Supplemented by reference TRBV7-2 and TRBJ2-2, the full variable domain reads GAGVSQSPSNKVTEKGKDVELRCDPISGHTALYWYRQSLGQGLEFLIYFQGNSAPDKSGLPSDRFSAERTGGSVSTLTIQRTQQEDSAVYLCASSPRGVPFGELFFGEGSRLTVL.

V usage is TRBV24-1 and J usage is TRBJ1-5, with 7 bases matching TRBD1. The trim removed 4 bases at V and 1 base at J, leaving 6 bases unmatched. This CDR3 has 16 residues. CDR1 and CDR2 from the germline V gene are KGHDR and SFDVKD. CDR3 loop: CATSDRRGNSNQPQHF. The CDR3 coding sequence is TGTGCCACCAGTGACCGCAGGGGGAACAGCAATCAGCCCCAGCATTTT.

The J gene is TRBJ1-3, the V gene TRBV4-1; 7 bases agree with TRBD1. Looked up from germline, CDR1 is MGHRA and CDR2 is YSYEKL. There are 17 residues in the CDR3. Losses at the gene ends were 1 base for V and 0 bases for J; bases not matched to a gene: 6. The DNA of the CDR3 is TGCGCCAGCAGCCAAGGGAGACAGGGACCCTCTGGAAACACCATATATTTT. It encodes CASSQGRQGPSGNTIYF.

The V call is TRBV6-2 or TRBV6-3, the J call TRBJ2-1, with TRBD2 identical over 8 bases. The ends lost 3 bases at V and 9 bases at J; junction bases unmatched: 10. The CDR3 has 15 amino acids. The germline V gene encodes CDR1 MNHEY and CDR2 SVGEGT. CDR3 sequence reads: CASSYRRLARVEQFF. The CDR3 DNA sequence: TGTGCCAGCAGTTATCGCCGACTAGCGCGAGTTGAGCAGTTCTTC.

In regard to this clone: The junction shows a germline mismatch at one end, possibly a read error. This chain links TRBV5-4 with TRBJ2-3; D is possibly TRBD2 (6 bases). The CDR3 covers 16 residues. Germline CDR1 SGHNT, CDR2 YYREEE (reference sequence). CDR3 in DNA: TGTGCCAGCAGTTTGGGGACTCCTTGGAGCACAGATACGCAGTATTTT. It yields the protein CASSLGTPWSTDTQYF. The entire variable domain, with the rest obtained from reference TRBV5-4 and TRBJ2-3, is as follows: ETGVTQSPTHLIKTRGQQVTLRCSSQSGHNTVSWYQQALGQGPQFIFQYYREEENGRGNFPPRFSGLQFPNYSSELNVNALELDDSALYLCASSLGTPWSTDTQYFGPGTRLTVL.

The chain employs TRBV4-1 and TRBJ2-7; a possible D gene is TRBD2 (6 bases). CDR3 size: 14 residues. Germline CDR1 MGHRA, CDR2 YSYEKL. The V and J ends lost 0 bases and 7 bases respectively, with 13 bases between them. This CDR3 reads CASSQDWRVGEQYF. Written as DNA, the CDR3 is TGCGCCAGCAGCCAAGATTGGAGGGTGGGAGAGCAGTACTTC.

This chain uses TRBV5-1 with TRBJ2-3; TRBD2 is a possible D gene (5 bases). Trimming stripped 4 bases from V and 3 bases from J, with 15 bases between. Germline CDR1 reads SGHRS; CDR2 reads YFSETQ. The CDR3 totals 15 residues. This CDR3 reads CASSAQSTGTDTQYF. The DNA of the CDR3 is TGCGCCAGCAGCGCCCAATCAACGGGGACAGATACGCAGTATTTT.

This chain's CDR3 is CASSKGGLAGGQNIQYF. DNA of the CDR3: TGTGCCAGCAGTAAGGGTGGACTAGCGGGGGGACAAAACATTCAGTACTTC. The chain combines TRBV27 with TRBJ2-4, with 14 bases that match TRBD2. Trimming at V came to 5 bases and at J to 5 bases, leaving 8 bases not matched to a gene. The CDR3 is 17 residues long. The germline V gene encodes CDR1 MNHEY and CDR2 SMNVEV (reference sequence).

The chain has TRBV5-8 and TRBJ2-7, with TRBD1 identical over 7 bases. From germline, CDR1 is SGHTS and CDR2 YDEGEE. V gave up 6 bases and J gave up 0 bases; unmatched junction bases: 12. CDR3 size: 16 residues. CDR3 residues: CASTSYADRNSYEQYF. CDR3 sequence (DNA): TGTGCCAGCACTTCTTACGCGGACAGGAACTCCTACGAGCAGTACTTC.

J is TRBJ2-7 and V is TRBV21-1; TRBD1 is the table's D call, not checked against the DNA. TRBV21-1 is a pseudogene. CDR3 length: 14 amino acids. CDR3 in amino acids: CASSKARGIYEQYF. The CDR3 bases are TGTGCCAGCAGCAAGGCCAGGGGCATCTACGAGCAGTACTTC.

The rearrangement joins TRBV5-1 to TRBJ2-2; 7 bases agree with TRBD1. CDR3 size: 14 residues. Germline trimming cut 4 bases from V and 4 bases from J; bases unmatched to any gene: 4. CDR1 and CDR2 (germline): SGHRS, YFSETQ. The CDR3 here is CASSGTGATGELFF. The CDR3 bases are TGCGCCAGCAGCGGCACAGGGGCCACCGGGGAGCTGTTTTTT.

V gene TRBV24-1 combines with J gene TRBJ1-5, with a tentative D call TRBD1 (5 bases). CDR1 is KGHDR and CDR2 is SFDVKD in the germline V gene. Trimming removed 6 bases from V and 3 bases from J, with 29 bases in between. This CDR3 has 20 amino acids. The CDR3 sequence is CATSPLALGRVSADNQPQHF. The CDR3 region has the DNA TGTGCCACCAGTCCCCTGGCTTTGGGCAGGGTCTCAGCTGACAATCAGCCCCAGCATTTT.

V gene TRBV6-2 or TRBV6-3 combines with J gene TRBJ2-1; D unresolved. This CDR3 comprises 11 residues. CDR1 is MNHEY, CDR2 SVGEGT, per germline. The V end lost 2 bases, the J end lost 8 bases, and 4 bases lay between the germline ends. CDR3 sequence: CASSYGHEQFF. The CDR3, as DNA: TGTGCCAGCAGTTACGGGCATGAGCAGTTCTTC.

With respect to this clone: A read error may produce the germline difference seen at one junction end. The V call is TRBV16, the J call TRBJ1-1; TRBD1 matches at 9 bases. This CDR3 is built from 14 residues. Germline V lookup: CDR1 KGHSY, CDR2 FQNENV. The CDR3 loop reads CASSESGQGTEAFF. The CDR3 bases are TGTGCCAGCAGCGAATCGGGACAGGGTACTGAAGCTTTCTTT.

The V gene is TRBV25-1, the J gene TRBJ2-7, with D maybe TRBD2 (5 bases). The V and J ends lost 6 bases and 6 bases respectively, with 18 bases between them. Per the germline V gene, CDR1 is MGHDK and CDR2 is SYGVNS. This CDR3 comprises 14 residues. Written as DNA, the CDR3 is TGTGCCAGCAGGACGGGGAGCCTCTTGGGCGAGCAGTACTTC. It encodes CASRTGSLLGEQYF.

This chain links TRBV24-1 with TRBJ2-1; 11 bases fit TRBD1. CDR1 and CDR2 from the germline V gene are KGHDR and SFDVKD. The CDR3 extends over 16 amino acids. The trim removed 5 bases at V and 3 bases at J, leaving 5 bases unmatched. CDR3 nucleotide sequence: TGTGCCACCAGTGGAGGACAGGGGGCGGGCTACAATGAGCAGTTCTTC. Its translation: CATSGGQGAGYNEQFF.

This rearrangement joins TRBV5-1 to TRBJ2-5; TRBD1 aligns across 12 bases. Per the germline V gene, CDR1 is SGHRS and CDR2 is YFSETQ. V lost 3 bases to trimming and J lost 4 bases; unmatched junction nucleotides: 7. The CDR3 is 16 amino acids. For the CDR3, the DNA is TGCGCCAGCAGCTCCGGGACAGGGGGCGGAGGAGAGACCCAGTACTTC. Encoded protein: CASSSGTGGGGETQYF.

The J gene is TRBJ1-1, the V gene TRBV27, with D perhaps TRBD1 (6 bases). Germline V lookup: CDR1 MNHEY, CDR2 SMNVEV (reference sequence). This CDR3 is built from 15 residues. V gave up 5 bases and J gave up 3 bases, with 16 bases separating them. The CDR3 region is CASSPTGSLDTEAFF. The CDR3 DNA is TGTGCCAGCAGTCCAACAGGGAGTTTGGACACTGAAGCTTTCTTT.

The chain employs TRBV6-1 and TRBJ1-2, with D uncertain. The germline V and J ends were trimmed by 0 bases and 5 bases, with 10 bases remaining between them. The length of the CDR3 is 14 residues. In germline, CDR1 is MNHNS, CDR2 SASEGT. Here the CDR3 DNA reads TGTGCCAGCAGTGAAGCGCTAGGTGAATATGGCTACACCTTC. Translation gives CASSEALGEYGYTF.

This chain uses TRBV10-1 with TRBJ2-1; the D gene is possibly TRBD2 (5 bases). The CDR3 extends over 13 amino acids. Germline V gene sequence: CDR1 WNHNN, CDR2 SYGVQD (reference sequence). The V end was cut by 5 bases, the J end by 5 bases, with 10 bases between. The CDR3, as DNA: TGCGCCAGCAGTTTCGGAGCGGACAATGAGCAGTTCTTC. Encoded protein: CASSFGADNEQFF.

The chain links TRBV25-1 to TRBJ1-2; weak D call: TRBD1 (5 bases). Germline CDR1 is MGHDK and CDR2 is SYGVNS. V gave up 2 bases and J gave up 6 bases, with 16 bases separating them. This CDR3 region has 15 residues. The CDR3 spells CASSEIFRGQNGYTF. The DNA of the CDR3 is TGTGCCAGCAGTGAAATTTTTAGGGGCCAGAATGGCTACACCTTC.

The rearrangement joins TRBV28 to TRBJ1-2; TRBD1 agrees at 10 bases. Trimming cost V 5 bases and J 0 bases; bases outside gene matches: 3. The CDR3 totals 15 residues. CDR1 MDHEN and CDR2 SYDVKM come from the germline V gene. In nucleotides, the CDR3 is TGTGCCAGCAGTAGACAGGGGGCCCCTAACTATGGCTACACCTTC. This sequence encodes CASSRQGAPNYGYTF.